This TCR beta chain was documented in a study of blood T cell repertoires in COVID-19. Across the study: Some COVID-19 samples were acute and others convalescent; all came from the United States, Italy and Spain. From T cells, B-cell-depleted T cells, or PBMCs came the material, which was cDNA or gDNA.

This CDR3 has 14 amino acids. Per the germline V gene, CDR1 is MNHEY and CDR2 is SVGAGI. V gave up 7 bases and J gave up 4 bases; unmatched junction bases: 6. In the authors' methods: Nucleated cell number was recorded as an estimate derived from reference gene primer amplification. Sequencing used immunoSEQ multiplex PCR; TCRdb keeps in-frame clones, though not all of them. From that table come the V and J calls and clone size; the DNA was used to work out D and trimming. The repertoire holds roughly 87,000 clones, with about nine tenths as singletons. Input material: peripheral blood. The rearrangement uses TRBV6-5 and TRBJ1-5, with TRBD1 matching over 8 bases. The clonotype comes from a man in his 60s with acute or convalescent COVID-19. DNA of the CDR3: TGTGCCAGCAAAGGACAGGGACCAAATCAGCCCCAGCATTTT. Translating it yields CASKGQGPNQPQHF.